A selection of T cell receptor beta chains follows, all from one sample in a study of cytomegalovirus exposure and HLA in healthy donors. The method was immunoSEQ multiplex PCR; TCRdb's version includes in-frame clones alone and lacks a portion of them. This sample yields roughly 160,000 clones, of which 71% are seen a single time; over 2.5% belongs to the top ten. Source material: PBMCs. The receptors come from a woman in her thirties in good health and CMV-seronegative. CDR3s include the opening cysteine and the closing phenylalanine or tryptophan. Fields, in order: clone size, D gene, J gene, V gene, CDR3 protein, CDR3 DNA. The D gene is left open where the match is weak. The listing skips clone size in some rows; elsewhere it reads once, few, many or a size class.

clone size: NA
D gene: NA
J gene: TRBJ1-5
V gene: TRBV30
CDR3 protein: CAFDIGSQPQHF
CDR3 DNA: TGTGCATTTGACATCGGCTCCCAGCCCCAGCATTTT

clone size: NA
D gene: NA
J gene: TRBJ1-2
V gene: TRBV18
CDR3 protein: CASSQQTDHYGYTF
CDR3 DNA: TGTGCCAGCTCACAACAGACAGATCACTATGGCTACACCTTC

clone size: NA
D gene: TRBD2
J gene: TRBJ2-3
V gene: TRBV6-5
CDR3 protein: CASSSTSMTDTQYF
CDR3 DNA: TGTGCCAGCAGCTCGACTAGCATGACAGATACGCAGTATTTT

clone size: NA
D gene: NA
J gene: TRBJ2-5
V gene: TRBV19
CDR3 protein: CASSIPLETQYF
CDR3 DNA: TGTGCCAGTAGTATCCCACTGGAGACCCAGTACTTC

clone size: few
D gene: TRBD2
J gene: TRBJ2-1
V gene: TRBV7-3
CDR3 protein: CASSLIRGSGNEQFF
CDR3 DNA: TGTGCCAGCAGCTTAATTCGCGGGAGCGGGAATGAGCAGTTCTTC

clone size: NA
D gene: TRBD1
J gene: TRBJ1-6
V gene: TRBV9
CDR3 protein: CASSVGGTANSPLHF
CDR3 DNA: TGTGCCAGCAGCGTAGGGGGGACAGCAAATTCACCCCTCCACTTT

clone size: NA
D gene: TRBD2
J gene: TRBJ2-2
V gene: TRBV9
CDR3 protein: CASSVTSGSNSGGPLTGELFF
CDR3 DNA: TGTGCCAGCAGCGTAACTAGCGGGAGCAACTCCGGGGGACCCCTGACCGGGGAGCTGTTTTTT

clone size: NA
D gene: TRBD2
J gene: TRBJ2-3
V gene: TRBV5-1
CDR3 protein: CASSFSGNVADTQYF
CDR3 DNA: TGCGCCAGCAGCTTTAGCGGGAATGTAGCAGATACGCAGTATTTT

clone size: NA
D gene: NA
J gene: TRBJ1-2
V gene: TRBV6-5
CDR3 protein: CASSYSRPGYGYTF
CDR3 DNA: TGTGCCAGCAGTTACTCCCGCCCCGGTTATGGCTACACCTTC

clone size: NA
D gene: TRBD1
J gene: TRBJ1-5
V gene: TRBV14
CDR3 protein: CASSQDLNRGWNGNQPQHF
CDR3 DNA: TGTGCCAGCAGCCAAGATCTAAACAGGGGGTGGAATGGCAATCAGCCCCAGCATTTT

clone size: NA
D gene: TRBD1
J gene: TRBJ2-5
V gene: TRBV5-1
CDR3 protein: CASSLGTGKETQYF
CDR3 DNA: TGCGCCAGCAGCCTAGGGACAGGGAAGGAGACCCAGTACTTC

clone size: NA
D gene: NA
J gene: TRBJ2-1
V gene: TRBV9
CDR3 protein: CASSPSRSSYNEQFF
CDR3 DNA: TGTGCCAGCAGCCCTAGCCGTAGCTCCTACAATGAGCAGTTCTTC

clone size: few
D gene: TRBD2
J gene: TRBJ2-1
V gene: TRBV4-3
CDR3 protein: CASSPGLAGAHEQFF
CDR3 DNA: TGCGCCAGCAGCCCGGGACTAGCGGGAGCCCATGAGCAGTTCTTC

clone size: once
D gene: NA
J gene: TRBJ2-2
V gene: TRBV5-4
CDR3 protein: CASSLSLGARTGELFF
CDR3 DNA: TGTGCCAGCAGCTTGTCTTTGGGGGCGAGGACCGGGGAGCTGTTTTTT

clone size: once
D gene: NA
J gene: TRBJ1-1
V gene: TRBV7-6
CDR3 protein: CASSPGRDNLNTEAFF
CDR3 DNA: TGTGCCAGCAGCCCCGGGAGGGACAACTTGAACACTGAAGCTTTCTTT

clone size: NA
D gene: NA
J gene: TRBJ1-1
V gene: TRBV28
CDR3 protein: CASTPRDTEAFF
CDR3 DNA: TGTGCCAGCACCCCGCGGGACACTGAAGCTTTCTTT